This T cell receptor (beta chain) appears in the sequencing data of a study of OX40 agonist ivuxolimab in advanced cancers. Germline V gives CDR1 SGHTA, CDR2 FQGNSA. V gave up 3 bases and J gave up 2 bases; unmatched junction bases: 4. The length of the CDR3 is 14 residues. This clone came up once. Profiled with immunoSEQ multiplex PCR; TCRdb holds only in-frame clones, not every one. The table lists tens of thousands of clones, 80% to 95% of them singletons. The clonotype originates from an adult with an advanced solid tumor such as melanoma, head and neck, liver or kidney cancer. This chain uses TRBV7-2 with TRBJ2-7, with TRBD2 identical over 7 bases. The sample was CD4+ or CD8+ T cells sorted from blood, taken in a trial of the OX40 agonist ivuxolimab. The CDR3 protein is CASSFQAGPYEQYF. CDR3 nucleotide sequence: TGTGCCAGCAGCTTCCAAGCGGGGCCCTACGAGCAGTACTTC. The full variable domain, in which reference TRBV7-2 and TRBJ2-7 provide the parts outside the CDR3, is GAGVSQSPSNKVTEKGKDVELRCDPISGHTALYWYRQSLGQGLEFLIYFQGNSAPDKSGLPSDRFSAERTGGSVSTLTIQRTQQEDSAVYLCASSFQAGPYEQYFGPGTRLTVT.